Reported below is one T cell receptor (beta chain). Its cognate antigen is unknown. Measured with immunoSEQ multiplex PCR; TCRdb has only the in-frame clones, and not every one. The sample includes roughly 50,000 clones, around 87% of them seen just once. Trimming took 1 base from V and 4 from J; bases not matched to a gene: 5. CDR3 length: 15 amino acids. Germline CDR1 and CDR2: MNHNS and SASEGT. This entry is derived from a study of OX40 agonist ivuxolimab in advanced cancers. Study-wide results and caveats: Blood T cells, both CD4+ and CD8+, expanded clonally by week 6 at 0.1 to 3.0 mg/kg.

Sequences were derived from CD4+ or CD8+ T cells sorted from blood, sampled in a trial of the OX40 agonist ivuxolimab. The J gene is TRBJ1-2, the V gene TRBV6-1, with 8 bases that match TRBD1. This TCR came from an adult with an advanced solid tumor such as melanoma, head and neck, liver or kidney cancer. The CDR3 reads CASSEGDRSGYGYTF. The CDR3 coding sequence is TGTGCCAGCAGTGAAGGGGACAGGTCGGGCTATGGCTACACCTTC.